Shown below are 17 T cell receptor beta chains from a single sample sequenced in a study of T cell responses to AZD1222 COVID-19 vaccine listed by TCRdb under 2021. Receptors were amplified or captured by the immunoSEQ multiplex PCR assay. This immuneACCESS table, as held by TCRdb, lists in-frame sequences with V and J called but not all clones. Of the missing ones, under half trace to an unresolved V gene in checked studies; the others have no known cause. Recorded for this sample are fewer than 200,000 clones; around 92% of them occurred a single time. Jointly, the top ten make up about 10% of the sample. What the time point label conveys for this sample: baseline before first vaccination. Sample: peripheral blood, taken on day 0 of AZD1222 vaccination. All receptors derive from an adult in good health.

This sequence joins TRBV24-1 and TRBJ1-2, with 11 positions matching TRBD1. The CDR3 spans 15 residues. J lost 4 bases, V lost 4 bases, and 4 bases had no gene match. Germline values: CDR1 KGHDR, CDR2 SFDVKD. CDR3 amino acids: CATSDSGQGVYGYTF. Written as DNA, the CDR3 is TGTGCCACCAGTGACTCGGGACAGGGGGTCTATGGCTACACCTTC.

This clone occurred once. The V call is TRBV28, the J call TRBJ1-6, with TRBD1 as a possible D gene (5 bases). CDR3 length: 14 amino acids. Germline-derived CDR1 and CDR2 are MDHEN and SYDVKM. V shed 4 bases and J shed 11 bases, with 15 bases lying between them. CDR3 loop: CASSSLGDGAPLHF. The CDR3 DNA sequence: TGTGCCAGCAGTTCCCTTGGGGACGGGGCACCCCTCCACTTT.

The chain employs TRBV5-1 and TRBJ2-5; 7 nucleotides line up with TRBD1. This CDR3 spans 15 amino acids. J gave up 1 base and V 4 bases, and 7 bases lay outside the gene matches. CDR1 is SGHRS, CDR2 YFSETQ, per germline. CDR3 nucleotides: TGCGCCAGCAGCGCCTACAGGGGTAGCCAAGAGACCCAGTACTTC. Its protein product is CASSAYRGSQETQYF.

The J gene is TRBJ2-3, the V gene TRBV19; a possible D gene is TRBD1 (6 bases). Between the trimmed V and J ends, which lost 6 bases and 2 bases, there was a span of 21 bases. Germline CDR1 reads LNHDA; CDR2 reads SQIVND (reference sequence). The CDR3 covers 17 residues. CDR3 loop: CASSLSPGHLITDTQYF. CDR3 bases: TGTGCCAGTAGCCTAAGTCCGGGACACCTAATCACAGATACGCAGTATTTT.

The CDR3 DNA follows: TGCGCCAGCAGCCATAGCCAGGGGAAGCGGGAAGGAACCGGGGAGCTGTTTTTT. Its protein product is CASSHSQGKREGTGELFF. The V call is TRBV4-1, the J call TRBJ2-2, with a possible D match to TRBD2 (7 bases). Looked up from germline, CDR1 is MGHRA and CDR2 is YSYEKL. The V end lost 3 bases, the J end lost 5 bases, and 22 bases lay between the germline ends. The CDR3 loop spans 18 amino acids.

The rearrangement joins TRBV6-1 to TRBJ1-6; unclear D gene. The CDR3 has 16 amino acids. The V gene lost 0 bases and the J gene lost 0 bases, with 6 bases spanning the gap. Per the germline V gene, CDR1 is MNHNS and CDR2 is SASEGT. The CDR3 reads CASSEAGISYNSPLHF. The CDR3 DNA follows: TGTGCCAGCAGTGAAGCAGGGATCTCCTATAATTCACCCCTCCACTTT.

Written as DNA, the CDR3 is TGTGCCACCGGGGGGAACACTGAAGCTTTCTTT. Protein: CATGGNTEAFF. The chain is built from TRBV19 and TRBJ1-1; possible D gene TRBD1, 5 bases. Per germline, CDR1 LNHDA and CDR2 SQIVND (reference sequence). This CDR3 region has 11 residues. With 10 bases removed from V and 1 base from J, the gap between germline ends came to 7 bases.

As for this clone: An end of the junction does not agree with germline; a read error may underlie this. The chain joins TRBV3-1 (or the pseudogene TRBV3-2) to TRBJ1-1, with D possibly matching TRBD1 (6 bases). The CDR3 extends over 15 amino acids. Germline CDR1 and CDR2: LGHDT and YNNKEL (reference sequence). The CDR3 bases are TGTGCCAGCAGTCAAGGGGGAAGGAGTCGGACTGAAGCTTTCTTT. Translation gives CASSQGGRSRTEAFF.

The chain carries TRBV2 and TRBJ1-2, with 8 bases aligning to TRBD1. CDR1 is SNHLY and CDR2 is FYNNEI in the germline V gene. The length of the CDR3 is 13 residues. V trimming: 4 bases; J trimming: 7 bases; junction bases outside the gene matches: 5. This chain's CDR3 is CASSGAGGFGYTF. DNA of the CDR3: TGTGCCAGCAGTGGGGCAGGGGGCTTTGGCTACACCTTC.

This clone was counted once. The rearrangement uses TRBV19 and TRBJ2-1, with 11 bases aligning to TRBD2. J gave up 5 bases and V 1 base, and 4 bases lay outside the gene matches. Germline V gives CDR1 LNHDA, CDR2 SQIVND (reference sequence). The CDR3 has 16 residues. For the CDR3, the DNA is TGTGCCAGTAGTATAGGTAGCGGGAGGGCCCACAATGAGCAGTTCTTC. It translates to CASSIGSGRAHNEQFF. Drawing the rest from reference TRBV19 and TRBJ2-1, the complete variable domain is DGGITQSPKYLFRKEGQNVTLSCEQNLNHDAMYWYRQDPGQGLRLIYYSQIVNDFQKGDIAEGYSVSREKKESFPLTVTSAQKNPTAFYLCASSIGSGRAHNEQFFGPGTRLTVL.

V and J are TRBV2 and TRBJ1-2; weak D call: TRBD1 (6 bases). Deletions cut 7 bases from V and 2 bases from J, with 14 bases between. This CDR3 region has 14 residues. CDR1 SNHLY and CDR2 FYNNEI come from the germline V gene. Written as DNA, the CDR3 is TGTGCCAGCAAACCTGGACAGATCAACTATGGCTACACCTTC. This gives the protein CASKPGQINYGYTF.

The chain employs TRBV4-3 and TRBJ2-3, with D possibly being TRBD2 (7 bases). Germline CDR1 reads LGHNA; CDR2 reads YSLEER. The CDR3 is 18 residues long. The V end was cut by 0 bases, the J end by 0 bases, with 16 bases between. The CDR3 DNA reads TGCGCCAGCAGCCAAGATCGGAACCGGGGGGCTAGCACAGATACGCAGTATTTT. Translation gives CASSQDRNRGASTDTQYF.

V usage is TRBV5-8 and J usage is TRBJ2-2; D could derive from TRBD1 or TRBD2 (5 bases each). The germline gives CDR1 SGHTS, CDR2 YDEGEE. The CDR3 is 13 amino acids. V was trimmed by 3 bases and J by 7 bases, leaving 10 bases between them. CDR3 protein: CASSYGAGGELFF. In nucleotides, the CDR3 is TGTGCCAGCAGCTACGGGGCGGGCGGGGAGCTGTTTTTT.

This chain links TRBV5-1 with TRBJ2-2; 11 nucleotides align to TRBD2. V lost 4 bases and J lost 11; bases outside the gene matches: 10. Germline loops: CDR1 SGHRS, CDR2 YFSETQ. The CDR3 sequence is 15 residues long. The CDR3 DNA sequence: TGCGCCAGCAGCGCCGGGACTAGCGGTTGGAAAGAGCTGTTTTTT. Its protein product is CASSAGTSGWKELFF.

The chain employs TRBV19 and TRBJ1-5; TRBD1 is a possible D gene (6 bases). V was cut by 3 bases and J by 0 bases, with 9 bases left in between. CDR1 is LNHDA and CDR2 is SQIVND in the germline V gene (reference sequence). This CDR3 contains 15 residues. The CDR3 sequence: CASSMVRGSNQPQHF. The DNA of the CDR3 is TGTGCCAGTAGTATGGTCAGGGGTAGCAATCAGCCCCAGCATTTT.

The gene calls are TRBV12-5 and TRBJ1-1; D is uncertain. Germline-derived CDR1 and CDR2 are LGHNT and FRNRAP. This CDR3 comprises 15 residues. V was cut by 0 bases and J by 0 bases, with 8 bases left in between. Written as DNA, the CDR3 is TGTGCTAGTGGTTTGGTACTCGGCTTGAACACTGAAGCTTTCTTT. As protein: CASGLVLGLNTEAFF.

The J gene is TRBJ2-1, the V gene TRBV11-3; perhaps TRBD2 as D (7 bases). V was trimmed by 0 bases and J by 8 bases, leaving 17 bases between them. This CDR3 contains 16 residues. Germline V gene lookup returns CDR1 SGHNT and CDR2 YENEEA. CDR3 coding DNA: TGTGCCAGCAGCTTAGATTTAGGGGGGGGCATCGATGAGCAGTTCTTC. It codes for CASSLDLGGGIDEQFF.